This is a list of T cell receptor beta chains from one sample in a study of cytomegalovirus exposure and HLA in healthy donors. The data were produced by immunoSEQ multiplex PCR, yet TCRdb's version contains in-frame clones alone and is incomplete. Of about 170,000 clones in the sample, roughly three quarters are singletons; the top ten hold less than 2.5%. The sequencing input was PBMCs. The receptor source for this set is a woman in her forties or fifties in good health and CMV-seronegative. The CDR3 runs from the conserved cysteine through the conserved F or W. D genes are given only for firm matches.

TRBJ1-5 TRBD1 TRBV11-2 CASREQGEGNQPQHF
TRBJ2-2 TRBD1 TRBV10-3 CAISWSGGGGELFF
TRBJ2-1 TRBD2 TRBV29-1 CSGTSGGDYNEQFF
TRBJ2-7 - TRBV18 CASSRERPPYEQYF
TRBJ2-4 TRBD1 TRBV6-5 CASSSRGPGKNIQYF
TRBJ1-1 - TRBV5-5 CASSFGAGRTEAFF
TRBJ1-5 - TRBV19 CASSTVDGTLFQPQHF
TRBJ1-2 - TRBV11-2 CASSPGVRNYGYTF
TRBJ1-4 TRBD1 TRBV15 CATSRSAGTGMPTNEKLFF
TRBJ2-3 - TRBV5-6 CASSFQGPRAGDTQYF
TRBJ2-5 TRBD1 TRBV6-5 CASSVTDRVQETQYF
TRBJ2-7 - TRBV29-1 CSVGPRTADYEQYF
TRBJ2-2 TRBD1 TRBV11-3 CASSREDRGSGELFF
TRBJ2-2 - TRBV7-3 CASSALGWGGTTGELFF
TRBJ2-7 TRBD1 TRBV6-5 CASSYGTGGLYEQYF
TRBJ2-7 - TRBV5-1 CASSFGRLDEQYF
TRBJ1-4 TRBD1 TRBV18 CASSLDRGNEKLFF
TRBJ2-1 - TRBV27 CASSPQFF
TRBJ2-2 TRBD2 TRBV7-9 CASSLMKREHGELFF
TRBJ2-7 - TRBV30 CARRTHYEQYF
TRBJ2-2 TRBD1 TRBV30 CAWSKDRGGTGEPFF
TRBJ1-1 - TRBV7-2 CASSPAAGIPGAFF
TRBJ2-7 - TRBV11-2 CASSSRGGKVYEQYF
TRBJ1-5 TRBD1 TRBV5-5 CASSSARQGASNQPQHF
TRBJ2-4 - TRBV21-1 CASSNPMARLAGITGQGNIQYF
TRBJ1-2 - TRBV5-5 CASSLVEGRTYGYTF
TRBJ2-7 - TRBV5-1 CASTVSGLGNYEQYF
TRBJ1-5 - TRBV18 CASSPGGNQPQHF
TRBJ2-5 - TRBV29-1 CSVPTGQETQYF
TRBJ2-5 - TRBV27 CASSFSFFEETQYF
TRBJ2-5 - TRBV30 CAWSVWSRGQETQYF
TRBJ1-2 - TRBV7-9 CASSSRDWDYGYTF
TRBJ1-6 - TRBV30 CAWSVQENSPLHF
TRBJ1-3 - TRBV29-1 CSVGLGQSGNTIYF
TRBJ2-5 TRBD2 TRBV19 CASSILAGAETQYF
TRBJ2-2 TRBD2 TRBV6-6 CASRDYEGGTGELFF
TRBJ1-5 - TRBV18 CASSPLSWTPDSNQPQHF
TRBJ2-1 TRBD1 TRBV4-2 CASSPGQSSYNEQFF
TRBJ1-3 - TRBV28 CASSSGAGNTIYF
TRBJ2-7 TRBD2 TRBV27 CASTSGSLYEQYF
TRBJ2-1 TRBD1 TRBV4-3 CASSQGPGQGYNEQFF
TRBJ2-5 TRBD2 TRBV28 CASNTDLAGGPRETQYF
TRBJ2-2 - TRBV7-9 CASSFLGGANTGELFF
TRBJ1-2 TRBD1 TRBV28 CASSLEGQTPNYGYTF
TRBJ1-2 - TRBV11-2 CASSLISSFRSNYGYTF
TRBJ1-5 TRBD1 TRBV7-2 CASSARQGWNQPQHF
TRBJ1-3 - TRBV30 CAERQQPGNTIYF
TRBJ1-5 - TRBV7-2 CASRKDSSNQPQHF
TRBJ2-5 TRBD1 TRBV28 CASSRGGQGLQETQYF
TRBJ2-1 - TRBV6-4 CASRPQGISYNEQFF
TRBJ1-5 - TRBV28 CASSNKGFFGNQPQHF
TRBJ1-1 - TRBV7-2 CASSLVGGTTEAFF
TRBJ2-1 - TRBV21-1 CASSSPDRNEQFF